This entry describes one TCR beta chain. In its sample, this clonotype was seen many times. Its antigen specificity is not known. The sample holds no much larger clone one base away, and base qualities are not on file. Libraries were built with PCR. Sequencing took place on a NextSeq 500. Bulk TCR libraries were prepared as previously described, using TCR primers listed in Table S5. The Qiagen AllPrep DNA/RNA kit was used to purify total RNA. Reads from multiple sequencing runs of the same library were pooled before analysis. As for the original processing: Reads were retained only if an exact TCR constant sequence was present, and the retained reads were trimmed to 150 nt and grouped according to their 12-nt molecular barcodes. Reads inside each barcode group were sub-clustered using a 15% Levenshtein threshold, and a quality-weighted consensus sequence was constructed for each RNA molecule. Non-functional sequences were filtered out, along with any lower-count sequence sitting one edit away from another sequence. Based on fitting two negative binomial distributions, any barcode sub-cluster with under 20% of the maximum read count was discarded. Starting from the raw public reads, TCRdb applied fastp trimming at Q25, assembled clones with MiXCR and retained in-frame beta chains. A single entry per CDR3 protein holds the most common genes and DNA from its merged rows. The V and J calls reflect TCRdb's pipeline rather than the authors' work. Recorded for this sample are over 550,000 distinct CDR3 sequences; roughly 23% of them occurred a single time. The ten largest clonotypes hold about 0.78% of the sample.

This entry belongs to a study of molecular identifiers for immune sequencing clone quantification (dated by TCRdb to the late 2010s). Some background on the complete study: In a replicate experiment, RNA from around 20,000 or 100,000 naive CD8 T cells was split into five aliquots, four of which were sequenced. The study was a methods study using CD8 T cells to benchmark molecular-identifier clustering-based TCR repertoire sequencing (MIDCIRS) and TCR RNA copy counting.

Libraries of naive CD8 T cells were generated from approximately 20,000 to 1,000,000 sorted cells, with 10%, 30% or 50% of the purified RNA used. On a BD FACSAria II, naive CD8 T cells were FACS-sorted as CD8+CD4-CCR7+CD45RA+ and collected into RLT Plus buffer. Detection sensitivity was tested by spiking Jurkat RNA equal to 9 to 10 TCR copies' worth into samples containing roughly 17,000-1,100,000 naive CD8 T cells. CD8 T cells were enriched with RosetteSep CD8+ T Cell Enrichment Cocktail and Ficoll-Paque, followed by ACK red cell lysis. The study at large found these results: The naive libraries included spiked-in Jurkat TCR RNA (roughly nine copies' worth), and this Jurkat TCR RNA is not part of the donor repertoire. Identical TCR molecules sharing a barcode could cause highly expanded clone sizes to be underestimated. Without barcode sub-clustering, chimeric consensus sequences inflated TCR diversity; chimeras reached as high as 47%. Clones above 20 RNA copies held over 97% of molecules in CMV-specific effector cells but under 1% in naive cells. Spiked-in Jurkat TCR RNA equivalent to a single cell was reported to be detectable even among 980,000 or so naive CD8 T cells. Modeling gave about three recovered TCR RNA copies per cell versus about ten by digital PCR, implying approximately 30% capture efficiency.

From the cysteine through the phenylalanine, the CDR3 covers 14 amino acids. Kept here is only the CDR3 DNA, which spans 42 bases and is read in frame from base 1. Trimming takes 4 bases from V and 9 bases from J, and the germline ends sit 16 bases apart. Per the germline V gene (reference sequence), MNHEY is the CDR1 and SMNVEV is the CDR2. Sequencing was carried out using naive CD8+ T cells from blood, with Jurkat cell RNA spiked in. The cell subset or site label of this sample denotes: FACS-sorted CD8+CD4-CCR7+CD45RA+ naive T cells. The clonotype originates from a human donor in good health. Some libraries in this study had Jurkat cell RNA spiked in. The sequence is built from TRBV27 and TRBJ2-1; TRBD1 could be the D gene, as 6 bases match. The DNA sequence is as follows: TGTGCCAGCAGTTACCAGGGGCTTGGGGCTGAGCAGTTCTTC. Its amino acids are CASSYQGLGAEQFF.